The TCR beta chain described here comes from a study of blood T cell repertoires in COVID-19. For the study at large: Sites across the United States, Italy and Spain contributed samples from acute and convalescent COVID-19. The cDNA or gDNA used as material had been derived from T cells, B-cell-depleted T cells, or PBMCs.

V was pared by 0 bases and J by 6 bases, with 12 bases of the junction left unmatched. The CDR3 loop spans 17 amino acids. Germline CDR1 and CDR2: SGHKS and YYEKEE (reference sequence). Only a few counts were recorded for this clone. Authors' data handling: Amplification with reference gene primers provided the estimates of nucleated cell counts. Produced via immunoSEQ multiplex PCR; TCRdb's table is partial and in-frame only. V and J calls and clone size are given by that table; D and trimming were obtained from the DNA. The sample yields about 140,000 clones, 80% to 85% seen once. This TCR came from a woman over 75 with acute or convalescent COVID-19. Sequenced input: peripheral blood. The rearrangement uses TRBV5-5 and TRBJ2-7, with 10 bases that match TRBD1. Here the CDR3 DNA reads TGTGCCAGCAGCTTGGCCGGTTTCATGGACAGGGGGAGCGAGCAGTACTTC. It codes for CASSLAGFMDRGSEQYF. Combining the CDR3 with reference TRBV5-5 and TRBJ2-7 gives the whole variable domain DAGVTQSPTHLIKTRGQQVTLRCSPISGHKSVSWYQQVLGQGPQFIFQYYEKEERGRGNFPDRFSARQFPNYSSELNVNALLLGDSALYLCASSLAGFMDRGSEQYFGPGTRLTVT.